A single sample is the source of the 7 T cell receptor beta chains below, sequenced in a study of blood T cell repertoires in COVID-19. The repertoire was sequenced with immunoSEQ multiplex PCR; TCRdb's copy has only in-frame clones and lacks some. The sample has some 180,000 clones; about four fifths are singletons. The sample was peripheral blood. These receptors were obtained from a woman between 40 and 55 years old with COVID-19, enrolled during active disease.

V is TRBV2 and J is TRBJ1-3; 9 nucleotides line up with TRBD1. V shed 2 bases, J shed 1 base, and the junction held 12 bases outside the gene matches. Germline values: CDR1 SNHLY, CDR2 FYNNEI. This CDR3 has 19 amino acids. As DNA, the CDR3 is TGTGCCAGCAGTGAATACTTGGGGACAGGGATTAATTCTGGAAACACCATATATTTT. Its protein product is CASSEYLGTGINSGNTIYF. Drawing the rest from reference TRBV2 and TRBJ1-3, the complete variable domain is EPEVTQTPSHQVTQMGQEVILRCVPISNHLYFYWYRQILGQKVEFLVSFYNNEISEKSEIFDDQFSVERPDGSNFTLKIRSTKLEDSAMYFCASSEYLGTGINSGNTIYFGEGSWLTVV.

The chain combines TRBV2 with TRBJ2-1; D not certain. V was trimmed by 8 bases and J by 2 bases, leaving 13 bases between them. The CDR3 contains 14 residues. The germline V gene encodes CDR1 SNHLY and CDR2 FYNNEI. In DNA, the CDR3 is TGTGCCAGCGAGTTTACGTCGACCTACAATGAGCAGTTCTTC. Its translation is CASEFTSTYNEQFF.

The V call is TRBV30, the J call TRBJ1-2; 7 bases map to TRBD1. The CDR3 is made up of 13 amino acids. The V segment lost 3 bases and the J segment 7 bases; nucleotides outside the gene matches: 8. The germline gives CDR1 GTSNPN, CDR2 SVGIG (reference sequence). CDR3 sequence reads: CAWSLTGAGGYTF. The CDR3 region has the DNA TGTGCCTGGAGCCTTACAGGGGCCGGTGGCTACACCTTC.

The genes are TRBV5-8 and TRBJ1-5; weak D call: TRBD1 (5 bases). The ends were cut back, 0 bases at V and 2 bases at J, with 18 bases in the middle. The V gene's germline CDR1 is SGHTS and CDR2 YDEGEE. The CDR3 sequence is 18 residues long. The DNA for the CDR3 is TGTGCCAGCAGCTTGGGGTCCGTAATCAGGGCAGGCAATCAGCCCCAGCATTTT. Protein product: CASSLGSVIRAGNQPQHF.

The genes are TRBV11-3 and TRBJ2-3; 9 nucleotides line up with TRBD1. V gave up 4 bases and J gave up 10 bases; unmatched junction bases: 3. Germline-derived CDR1 and CDR2 are SGHNT and YENEEA. This CDR3 is built from 12 residues. The CDR3 nucleotides read TGTGCCAGCAGCTCGGACAGGGGTGCGCAGTATTTT. This translates into CASSSDRGAQYF.

This clone has just a few counts. This chain uses TRBV5-1 with TRBJ2-2, with D possibly TRBD1 on 6 matching bases. The V gene's germline CDR1 is SGHRS and CDR2 YFSETQ. This CDR3 region has 15 residues. Trimming stripped 3 bases from V and 0 bases from J, with 9 bases between. Here the CDR3 reads CASSSGTTNTGELFF. The CDR3 DNA reads TGCGCCAGCAGCTCCGGGACAACGAACACCGGGGAGCTGTTTTTT.

The rearrangement joins TRBV19 to TRBJ2-4, with a weak D call TRBD1 (6 bases). The ends were cut back, 9 bases at V and 0 bases at J, with 12 bases in the middle. Germline V gene sequence: CDR1 LNHDA, CDR2 SQIVND (reference sequence). The CDR3 has 14 residues. The CDR3 here is CARPGHLAKNIQYF. The CDR3, as DNA: TGTGCCAGACCGGGACACCTAGCCAAAAACATTCAGTACTTC. Full variable domain (rest looked up from reference TRBV19 and TRBJ2-4): DGGITQSPKYLFRKEGQNVTLSCEQNLNHDAMYWYRQDPGQGLRLIYYSQIVNDFQKGDIAEGYSVSREKKESFPLTVTSAQKNPTAFYLCARPGHLAKNIQYFGAGTRLSVL.